This T cell receptor (beta chain) was recorded in a study of response to subunit inactivated influenza vaccine. Germline-derived CDR1 and CDR2 are SGHVS and FQNEAQ. This CDR3 is 13 amino acids long. Trimming took off 5 bases at V and 5 bases at J, with 11 bases between the two ends. A single record per CDR3 protein comes from TCRdb applying MiXCR to the RT-PCR reads. Of 650,000 to 800,000 distinct CDR3 sequences in the sample, about 15% are singletons; the top ten hold around 6.5%. The study, taken as a whole, reports: The study's authors posited that every seasonal influenza vaccination enlists few new T cells.

This clonotype has just a few counts. Its antigen is as yet unknown. Specimen: PBMCs from blood, collected around two weeks before vaccination. The origin of this receptor is a man over 45 who received an inactivated influenza vaccine. This rearrangement joins TRBV7-8 to TRBJ2-3; tentative D call: TRBD2 (6 bases). The CDR3 sequence: CASSRGAGDTQYF. In DNA form, the CDR3 reads TGTGCCAGCAGCCGCGGGGCCGGAGATACGCAGTATTTT.